This T cell receptor beta chain appears in the sequencing data of a study of blood T cell repertoires in COVID-19. Authors' analysis steps: Nucleated cell number was recorded as an estimate derived from reference gene primer amplification. Sequencing used immunoSEQ multiplex PCR; TCRdb keeps in-frame clones, though not all of them. V, J and clone size are those of that table, while D and trimming were read from the DNA. The sample records around 32,000 clones, approximately 86% being singletons. V was clipped by 8 bases and J by 10 bases, with 15 bases between them. Germline CDR1 is LNHDA and CDR2 is SQIVND (reference sequence). The CDR3 contains 13 residues.

The chain employs TRBV19 and TRBJ1-6; D might be TRBD1 (5 bases). The receptor was isolated from a woman of 80 years or more with active or convalescent COVID-19. The source material was peripheral blood. CDR3 in amino acids: CASQGEAGSPLHF. The CDR3 DNA sequence: TGTGCCAGTCAGGGTGAAGCGGGGTCACCCCTCCACTTT.